This TCR beta chain is drawn from a study of shared clonotypes between healthy human individuals. Study findings and constraints: It was the non-shared clonotypes that had lower generation probabilities than clonotypes shared by all four donors. In general, naive subsets displayed greater estimated richness than memory subsets did.

Germline CDR1 and CDR2: MNHNS and SASEGT. V dropped 2 bases and J dropped 2; count of bases not matched to a gene: 6. CDR3 length equals 15 residues. CD4+ cells yielded CD45RA+ naive and CD45RA-negative memory subsets. Concerning this clone: The antigen is undetermined.

Clones were read by immunoSEQ multiplex PCR, and TCRdb kept only the in-frame ones, dropping some. The sample has 850,000 to 1,200,000 clones, around 74% seen once. What was sequenced was memory CD4+ T cells sorted from blood. Subset here: CD45RA-negative fraction. This chain connects TRBV6-1 to TRBJ2-7; 7 bases fit TRBD2. This TCR derives from a man aged 18-30 years in good health. CDR3 residues: CASSEPAGVAYEQYF. CDR3 coding DNA: TGTGCCAGCAGTGAACCCGCGGGGGTTGCCTACGAGCAGTACTTC.